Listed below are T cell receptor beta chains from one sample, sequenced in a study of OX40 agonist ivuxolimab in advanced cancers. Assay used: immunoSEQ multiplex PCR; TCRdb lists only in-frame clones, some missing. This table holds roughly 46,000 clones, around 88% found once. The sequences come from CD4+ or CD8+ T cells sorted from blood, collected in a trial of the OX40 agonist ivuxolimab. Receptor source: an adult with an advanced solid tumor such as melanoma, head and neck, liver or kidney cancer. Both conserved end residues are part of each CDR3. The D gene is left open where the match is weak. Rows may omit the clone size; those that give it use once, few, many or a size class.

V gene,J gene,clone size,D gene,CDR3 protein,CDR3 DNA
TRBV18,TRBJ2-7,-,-,CASSPSISGVYEQYF,TGTGCCAGCTCACCATCGATCAGTGGGGTGTACGAGCAGTACTTC
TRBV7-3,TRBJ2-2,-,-,CASSLNRPENTGELFF,TGTGCCAGCAGCTTAAATCGTCCAGAGAACACCGGGGAGCTGTTTTTT
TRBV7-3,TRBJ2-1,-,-,CASSLMSVAMDEQFF,TGTGCCAGCAGCTTAATGTCAGTAGCTATGGATGAGCAGTTCTTC
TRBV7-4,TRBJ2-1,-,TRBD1,CASSAGTGGYNEQFF,TGTGCCAGCAGCGCCGGGACAGGGGGCTACAATGAGCAGTTCTTC
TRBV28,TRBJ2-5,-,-,CASSPRLFLRLETQYF,TGTGCCAGCAGTCCCCGGCTTTTTTTGAGACTCGAGACCCAGTACTTC
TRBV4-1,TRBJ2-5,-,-,CASSQSGAARETQYF,TGCGCCAGCAGCCAATCAGGGGCCGCGAGAGAGACCCAGTACTTC
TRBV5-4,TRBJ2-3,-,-,CASSRPYGTDTQYF,TGTGCCAGCAGCCGCCCCTACGGGACAGATACGCAGTATTTT
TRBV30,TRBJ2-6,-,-,CAWRFGGLPSGANVLTF,TGTGCCTGGAGGTTCGGGGGCCTTCCCTCTGGGGCCAACGTCCTGACTTTC
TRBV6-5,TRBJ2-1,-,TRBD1,CASTKDRGQRDEQFF,TGTGCCAGCACCAAAGACAGGGGGCAACGGGATGAGCAGTTCTTC
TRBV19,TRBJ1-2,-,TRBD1,CASSIGQGDYGYTF,TGTGCCAGTAGTATTGGACAGGGTGACTATGGCTACACCTTC
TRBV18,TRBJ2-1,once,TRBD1,CASSPPGQGPKGNEQFF,TGTGCCAGCTCACCCCCGGGACAGGGGCCAAAGGGCAATGAGCAGTTCTTC
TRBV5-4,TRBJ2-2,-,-,CASSLAFGDTGELFF,TGTGCCAGCAGCTTGGCCTTCGGGGACACCGGGGAGCTGTTTTTT
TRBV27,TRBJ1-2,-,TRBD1,CASSFRTGYGYTF,TGTGCCAGCAGTTTTCGGACAGGGTACGGCTACACCTTC
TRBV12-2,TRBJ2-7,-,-,CASRGPSRVASSYEQYF,TGTGCAAGTCGCGGGCCTAGTAGGGTAGCGTCGTCCTACGAGCAGTACTTC
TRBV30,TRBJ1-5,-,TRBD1,CAWDLTGKGQGAQASQPQHF,TGTGCCTGGGACCTAACTGGAAAGGGACAGGGGGCCCAGGCAAGTCAGCCCCAGCATTTT
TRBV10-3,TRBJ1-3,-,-,CAISETGLGNTIYF,TGTGCCATCAGTGAGACAGGGCTCGGAAACACCATATATTTT
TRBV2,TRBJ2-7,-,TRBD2,CASSDGAGAYEQYF,TGTGCCAGCAGTGATGGGGCGGGGGCCTACGAGCAGTACTTC
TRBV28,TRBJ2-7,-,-,CASSFQIYEQYF,TGTGCCAGCAGTTTCCAGATCTACGAGCAGTACTTC
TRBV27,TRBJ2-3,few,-,CASSLQDLDTQYF,TGTGCCAGCAGTCTACAAGATCTGGATACGCAGTATTTT
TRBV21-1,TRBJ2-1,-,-,CATISEFSYNEQFF,TGTGCCACCATCTCCGAGTTCTCCTACAATGAGCAGTTCTTC
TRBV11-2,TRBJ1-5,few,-,CASSLVSNQPQHF,TGTGCCAGCAGCTTAGTTAGTAATCAGCCCCAGCATTTT
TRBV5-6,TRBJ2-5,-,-,CASSLGRIQETQYF,TGTGCCAGCAGCTTGGGGCGCATCCAAGAGACCCAGTACTTC
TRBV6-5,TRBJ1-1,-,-,CASSLSFIGTEAFF,TGTGCCAGCAGCCTTTCTTTCATTGGCACTGAAGCTTTCTTT
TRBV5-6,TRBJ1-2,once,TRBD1,CASLPRDRTLYGYTF,TGTGCCAGCCTTCCGAGGGACAGGACGCTCTATGGCTACACCTTC
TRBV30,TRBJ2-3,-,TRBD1,CAWSVTGGADTQYF,TGTGCCTGGAGTGTTACAGGGGGAGCAGATACGCAGTATTTT
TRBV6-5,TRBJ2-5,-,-,CASSYSGGKETQYF,TGTGCCAGCAGTTACTCGGGGGGCAAAGAGACCCAGTACTTC
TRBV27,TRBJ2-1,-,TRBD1,CASGPRDRGYNEQFF,TGTGCCAGCGGACCTCGGGACAGGGGCTACAATGAGCAGTTCTTC
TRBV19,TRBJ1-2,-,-,CASSISRISGYTF,TGTGCCAGTAGTATATCTAGGATATCTGGCTACACCTTC
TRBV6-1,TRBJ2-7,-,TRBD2,CAIGTSGIWPSEQYF,TGTGCCATCGGGACTAGCGGGATATGGCCCTCCGAGCAGTACTTC
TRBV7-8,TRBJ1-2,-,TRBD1,CASSIGQGPVYGYTF,TGTGCCAGCAGCATTGGACAGGGGCCCGTCTATGGCTACACCTTC
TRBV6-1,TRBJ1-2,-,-,CASSEARDYTF,TGTGCCAGCAGTGAGGCCAGGGACTACACCTTC
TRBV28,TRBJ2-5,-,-,CASTIRNQETQYF,TGTGCCAGCACCATACGTAACCAAGAGACCCAGTACTTC
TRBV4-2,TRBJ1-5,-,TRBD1,CASSQEDRVGSNQPQHF,TGTGCCAGCAGCCAGGAAGACAGGGTTGGAAGCAATCAGCCCCAGCATTTT
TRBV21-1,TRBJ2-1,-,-,CASSKPGTSGRAGNEQFF,TGTGCCAGCAGCAAACCAGGGACTAGCGGGAGGGCTGGTAATGAGCAGTTCTTC
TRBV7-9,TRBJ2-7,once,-,CASSLVGSAYEQYF,TGTGCCAGCAGCTTAGTTGGTAGCGCCTACGAGCAGTACTTC
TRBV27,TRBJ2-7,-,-,CASSLNRDSYEQYF,TGTGCCAGCAGTTTAAACAGGGATTCTTACGAGCAGTACTTC
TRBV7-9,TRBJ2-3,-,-,CASSPRTRTDTQYF,TGTGCCAGCAGTCCTAGGACACGCACAGATACGCAGTATTTT
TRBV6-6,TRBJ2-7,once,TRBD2,CASSRGTSGTAQYF,TGTGCCAGCAGTCGAGGGACTAGCGGAACGGCGCAGTACTTC
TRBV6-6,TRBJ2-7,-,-,CASKKIGVYEQYF,TGTGCCAGCAAAAAAATCGGGGTCTACGAGCAGTACTTC
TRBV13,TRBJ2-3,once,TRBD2,CASSFWGGAYTQYF,TGTGCCAGCAGCTTTTGGGGAGGGGCCTATACGCAGTATTTT
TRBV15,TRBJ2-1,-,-,CATSSRLYNEQFF,TGTGCCACCAGCAGCAGACTTTACAATGAGCAGTTCTTC
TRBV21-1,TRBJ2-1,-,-,CASSKEGLAGGWNEQFF,TGTGCCAGCAGCAAAGAGGGACTAGCGGGAGGGTGGAATGAGCAGTTCTTC
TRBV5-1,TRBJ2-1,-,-,CASSLEVRGEPRKFF,TGCGCCAGCAGCTTGGAAGTCAGGGGCGAACCCCGGAAGTTCTTC
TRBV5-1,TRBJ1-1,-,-,CASSFRDGEAFF,TGCGCCAGCAGTTTCCGGGACGGTGAAGCTTTCTTT
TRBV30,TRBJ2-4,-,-,CAWSVQGKNIQYF,TGTGCCTGGAGTGTCCAAGGGAAAAACATTCAGTACTTC
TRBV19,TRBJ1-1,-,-,CASSNAGGGTEAFF,TGTGCCAGTAGTAACGCGGGGGGTGGGACTGAAGCTTTCTTT